A single sample gave rise to the 8 T cell receptor beta chains below, sequenced in a study of blood T cell repertoires in COVID-19. Clones were sequenced by immunoSEQ multiplex PCR, and TCRdb holds only the in-frame ones, with some missing. The data contain fewer than 80,000 clones, around nine tenths of them singletons. Sequencing input: peripheral blood. The receptors were gathered from a man in his thirties or forties with acute or convalescent COVID-19.

The chain is built from TRBV3-1 (or the pseudogene TRBV3-2) and TRBJ2-1; TRBD2 matches 8 bases. Germline V gene data show CDR1 as LGHDT and CDR2 as YNNKEL (reference sequence). The CDR3 spans 13 residues. V lost 4 bases and J lost 12; bases outside the gene matches: 8. CDR3 sequence reads: CASSPSSGIRQFF. As DNA, the CDR3 is TGTGCCAGCAGCCCGAGTAGCGGGATCAGGCAGTTCTTC.

The chain joins TRBV5-4 to TRBJ2-7; 9 bases match TRBD2. Unmatched junction bases numbered 3, after V lost 0 bases and J lost 2 bases. The CDR3 contains 15 residues. Germline lookup yields CDR1 SGHNT and CDR2 YYREEE (reference sequence). DNA of the CDR3: TGTGCCAGCAGCTTGGGGGGACTAGCTACCTACGAGCAGTACTTC. Translated: CASSLGGLATYEQYF. Supplemented by reference TRBV5-4 and TRBJ2-7, the full variable domain reads ETGVTQSPTHLIKTRGQQVTLRCSSQSGHNTVSWYQQALGQGPQFIFQYYREEENGRGNFPPRFSGLQFPNYSSELNVNALELDDSALYLCASSLGGLATYEQYFGPGTRLTVT.

This chain joins TRBV27 and TRBJ1-2; D is unresolved. The V end lost 0 bases, the J end lost 7 bases, and 9 bases lay between the germline ends. Germline CDR1 is MNHEY and CDR2 is SMNVEV (reference sequence). The CDR3 has 13 amino acids. The CDR3 DNA is TGTGCCAGCAGTTTATCGCCTATTGGTGGCTACACCTTC. Its protein product is CASSLSPIGGYTF.

This chain uses TRBV12-3 or TRBV12-4 with TRBJ2-1; D is perhaps TRBD2 (5 bases). Between the trimmed V and J ends, which lost 4 bases and 16 bases, there was a span of 17 bases. The CDR3 sequence is 12 residues long. Here the CDR3 reads CASSYDTRTIFF. The CDR3 coding sequence is TGTGCCAGCAGTTATGACACTAGGACGATCTTCTTC.

The V call is TRBV6-5, the J call TRBJ2-1, with 8 bases aligning to TRBD2. Per the germline V gene, CDR1 is MNHEY and CDR2 is SVGAGI. Trimming removed 6 bases from V and 4 bases from J; junction bases left unmatched: 8. This CDR3 spans 15 amino acids. CDR3 sequence: CASSPLTSGYNEQFF. The DNA of the CDR3 is TGTGCCAGCAGCCCGCTCACTAGCGGATACAATGAGCAGTTCTTC.

DNA of the CDR3: TGTGCCAGCAGCTTAGGGGGACTAGCGGGAGAGACCCAGTACTTC. Residues: CASSLGGLAGETQYF. This chain connects TRBV7-3 to TRBJ2-5; TRBD2 aligns across 12 bases. The CDR3 loop spans 15 amino acids. V shed 2 bases, J shed 4 bases, and the junction held 2 bases outside the gene matches. In germline, CDR1 is SGHTA, CDR2 FQGTGA.

This chain links TRBV9 with TRBJ2-7; TRBD2 agrees at 8 bases. This CDR3 spans 14 amino acids. The J segment lost 5 bases and the V segment lost 0 bases, leaving 4 bases of the junction unmatched. Germline V gives CDR1 SGDLS, CDR2 YYNGEE. For the CDR3, the DNA is TGTGCCAGCAGCGTAGGAGAGCGGGAGAACGAGCAGTACTTC. It codes for CASSVGERENEQYF. The whole variable domain, filled in from reference TRBV9 and TRBJ2-7, reads DSGVTQTPKHLITATGQRVTLRCSPRSGDLSVYWYQQSLDQGLQFLIQYYNGEERAKGNILERFSAQQFPDLHSELNLSSLELGDSALYFCASSVGERENEQYFGPGTRLTVT.

This clone was picked up a small number of times. The J gene is TRBJ1-1, the V gene TRBV4-1; TRBD1 matches at 8 bases. Germline CDR1 MGHRA, CDR2 YSYEKL. The V segment lost 1 base and the J segment 5 bases; nucleotides outside the gene matches: 6. The CDR3 is 15 amino acids. As DNA, the CDR3 is TGCGCCAGCAGCCAAGGGACAGGGCCTGGGACTGAAGCTTTCTTT. Translating it yields CASSQGTGPGTEAFF.